The T cell receptor (beta chain) described here comes from a study of blood T cell repertoires in COVID-19. About the study: PBMCs, B-cell-depleted T cells, or T cells were the source of the cDNA or gDNA that made up the material.

Seattle enrolled patients during active infection and tracked them longitudinally. As handled by the study authors: Amplification of reference gene primers provided the estimated nucleated cell counts. Libraries were prepared by immunoSEQ multiplex PCR; TCRdb keeps only in-frame clonotypes and omits some of them. The V and J calls and clone size were taken over from that table, and D and trimming were inferred from the DNA. The sample has 240,000 or so clones, 81% seen once. The sequenced sample was peripheral blood. This TCR derives from a woman aged 80 or over with COVID-19, enrolled during active disease.

This CDR3 reads CAWARQGSKEKLFF. For the CDR3, the DNA is TGTGCCTGGGCCCGCCAGGGGAGCAAAGAAAAACTGTTTTTT. The V call is TRBV30, the J call TRBJ1-4; D possibly corresponds to TRBD1 (6 bases). The CDR3 totals 14 residues. Trimming shortened V by 5 bases and J by 8 bases, and 18 bases separated the two germline ends. Germline V gene data show CDR1 as GTSNPN and CDR2 as SVGIG (reference sequence).